A single sample gave rise to the 13 T cell receptor beta chains below, sequenced in a study of cytomegalovirus exposure and HLA in healthy donors. 13 Jbeta primers and 60 Vbeta primers were used for the PCR. Sequencing was performed with immunoSEQ multiplex PCR; in TCRdb, only in-frame clones are kept and a portion is missing. Among 90,000 to 100,000 clones, under 75% were seen once, and the ten largest hold less than 1.5%. Sequenced sample: PBMCs. All receptors come from a female donor in good health and CMV-seronegative.

The rearrangement links TRBV10-2 to TRBJ2-7; TRBD2 is a possible D gene (5 bases). Trimming left V 6 bases short and J 2 bases short, with 14 bases between. This CDR3 has 14 residues. CDR1 is WSHSY and CDR2 is SAAADI in the germline V gene. CDR3 in DNA: TGCGCCAGCAGAGGAGGCGCCCGGACCTACGAGCAGTACTTC. Protein sequence: CASRGGARTYEQYF.

In its sample, this clone ranks as medium-sized. J is TRBJ2-5 and V is TRBV7-9, with TRBD2 matching over 8 bases. CDR1 and CDR2 from the germline V gene are SEHNR and FQNEAQ (reference sequence). J lost 5 bases, V lost 1 base, and 3 bases had no gene match. The CDR3 runs 14 residues. The CDR3 region is CASSLEVAGETQYF. In nucleotides, the CDR3 is TGTGCCAGCAGCTTAGAGGTAGCGGGGGAGACCCAGTACTTC.

The chain carries TRBV9 and TRBJ2-1, with 9 bases matching TRBD1. V shed 0 bases, J shed 6 bases, and the junction held 13 bases outside the gene matches. The CDR3 has 18 amino acids. Germline CDR1 and CDR2: SGDLS and YYNGEE. This chain's CDR3 is CASSVALGAGQGGNEQFF. The DNA of the CDR3 is TGTGCCAGCAGCGTAGCATTGGGAGCGGGACAGGGCGGCAATGAGCAGTTCTTC.

The genes are TRBV10-3 and TRBJ1-2; TRBD1 is a possible D gene (5 bases). V lost 5 bases to trimming and J lost 0 bases, with 16 bases between them. Germline-derived CDR1 and CDR2 are ENHRY and SYGVKD. The length of the CDR3 is 16 residues. DNA for the CDR3: TGTGCCATCAGTTTGACAGACCCAAGCCCTAACTATGGCTACACCTTC. Its protein product is CAISLTDPSPNYGYTF.

This chain joins TRBV7-9 and TRBJ1-4; no reliable D call. The CDR3 spans 14 residues. The V end was cut by 1 base, the J end by 10 bases, with 13 bases between. Germline CDR1 and CDR2: SEHNR and FQNEAQ (reference sequence). The CDR3 DNA reads TGTGCCAGCAGCTTAGAACGGGGTTTCGGAAAACTGTTTTTT. Amino acid sequence: CASSLERGFGKLFF.

The CDR3 spells CASTPTGRATDTQYF. The CDR3 bases are TGTGCCAGCACCCCCACCGGGAGGGCGACAGATACGCAGTATTTT. This chain connects TRBV6-1 to TRBJ2-3; TRBD2 matches at 8 bases. The V gene end was trimmed by 7 bases and the J gene end by 3 bases; junction bases not matched to a gene: 9. The germline V gene has CDR1 MNHNS and CDR2 SASEGT. The CDR3 extends over 15 amino acids.

The chain uses TRBV30 and TRBJ1-1, with a possible D match to TRBD1 (5 bases). CDR1 GTSNPN and CDR2 SVGIG come from the germline V gene (reference sequence). The CDR3 loop spans 15 amino acids. The germline V and J ends were trimmed by 2 bases and 2 bases, with 15 bases remaining between them. CDR3 bases: TGTGCCTGGAGTCCTAGGAAGGGGTTCAACACTGAAGCTTTCTTT. It yields the protein CAWSPRKGFNTEAFF.

The rearrangement joins TRBV12-5 to TRBJ1-3, with 7 bases lining up with TRBD1. V lost 6 bases, J lost 6 bases, and 14 bases stayed unmatched. Per germline, CDR1 LGHNT and CDR2 FRNRAP. The CDR3 extends over 16 amino acids. In nucleotides, the CDR3 is TGTGCTAGTGGATCATTTCCCGGGACAGTACCAAACACCATATATTTT. It codes for CASGSFPGTVPNTIYF.

This clone was picked up one time. The DNA of the CDR3 is TGTGCCAGCAGGTCGGGGCGGGAGGTAACAGATACGCAGTATTTT. It yields the protein CASRSGREVTDTQYF. The V and J genes are TRBV7-9 and TRBJ2-3; the match to TRBD2 covers 8 bases. The CDR3 spans 15 residues. CDR1 SEHNR and CDR2 FQNEAQ come from the germline V gene (reference sequence). The J segment lost 3 bases and the V segment lost 6 bases, leaving 8 bases of the junction unmatched.

This chain connects TRBV9 to TRBJ1-1; 9 positions match TRBD1. J gave up 1 base and V 4 bases, and 2 bases lay outside the gene matches. Germline V gene data show CDR1 as SGDLS and CDR2 as YYNGEE. The CDR3 consists of 14 residues. CDR3 DNA sequence: TGTGCCAGCAGCTTGGGACAGGGGAACACTGAAGCTTTCTTT. This translates into CASSLGQGNTEAFF.

The chain joins TRBV30 to TRBJ1-1; D gene uncertain. This CDR3 has 16 residues. CDR1 is GTSNPN and CDR2 is SVGIG in the germline V gene (reference sequence). V lost 2 bases and J 1 base, leaving 17 bases between the germline ends. The CDR3 protein is CAWSKGRGPPNTEAFF. CDR3 nucleotides: TGTGCCTGGAGTAAAGGGCGGGGTCCCCCGAACACTGAAGCTTTCTTT. Combining the CDR3 with reference TRBV30 and TRBJ1-1 gives the whole variable domain SQTIHQWPATLVQPVGSPLSLECTVEGTSNPNLYWYRQAAGRGLQLLFYSVGIGQISSEVPQNLSASRPQDRQFILSSKKLLLSDSGFYLCAWSKGRGPPNTEAFFGQGTRLTVV.

The chain recombines TRBV10-1 with TRBJ2-7, with a possible D match to TRBD1 (6 bases). V shed 0 bases and J shed 2 bases, with 11 bases lying between them. The CDR3 extends over 15 amino acids. The germline gives CDR1 WNHNN, CDR2 SYGVQD (reference sequence). CDR3 loop: CASSESTGVPYEQYF. The CDR3, as DNA: TGCGCCAGCAGTGAGTCGACAGGAGTCCCCTACGAGCAGTACTTC.

The CDR3 coding sequence is TGCAGCGTTGAAGGCCATCCCGGGAGCCCCCACGAGCAGTACTTC. Translating gives CSVEGHPGSPHEQYF. The chain has TRBV29-1 and TRBJ2-7; D is possibly TRBD2 (6 bases). Trimming left V 1 base short and J 5 bases short, with 18 bases between. The CDR3 covers 15 residues. Germline-derived CDR1 and CDR2 are SQVTM and ANQGSEA.